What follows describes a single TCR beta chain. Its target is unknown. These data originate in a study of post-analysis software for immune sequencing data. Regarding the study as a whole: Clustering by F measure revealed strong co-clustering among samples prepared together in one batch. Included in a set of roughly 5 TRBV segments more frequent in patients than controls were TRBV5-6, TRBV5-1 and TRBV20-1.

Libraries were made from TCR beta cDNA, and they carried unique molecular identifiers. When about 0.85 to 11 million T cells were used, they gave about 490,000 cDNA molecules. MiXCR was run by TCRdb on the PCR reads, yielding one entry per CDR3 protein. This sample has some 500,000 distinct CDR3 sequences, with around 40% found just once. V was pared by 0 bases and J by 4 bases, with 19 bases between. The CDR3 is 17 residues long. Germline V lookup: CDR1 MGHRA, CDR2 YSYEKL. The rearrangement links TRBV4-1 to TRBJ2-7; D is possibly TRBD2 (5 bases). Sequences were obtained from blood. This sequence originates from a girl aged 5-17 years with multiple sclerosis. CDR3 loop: CASSQDPAGRSGYEQYF. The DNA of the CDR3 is TGCGCCAGCAGCCAAGATCCGGCGGGCAGGTCCGGTTACGAGCAGTACTTC.